This T cell receptor beta chain is from a study of control samples from healthy donors and cancer patients. The CDR3 is made up of 14 amino acids. Germline values: CDR1 SGHNT, CDR2 YYREEE (reference sequence). J lost 6 bases, V lost 1 base, and 5 bases had no gene match. Sequencing used immunoSEQ multiplex PCR; TCRdb keeps in-frame clones, though not all of them. The sample holds about 130,000 clones, about 90% seen once. The clonotype comes from a young man in good health. The sequencing input was blood. The chain couples TRBV5-4 to TRBJ2-7; 9 bases are a match to TRBD2. This chain's CDR3 is CASSLTGTSREQYF. DNA of the CDR3: TGTGCCAGCAGCTTGACCGGGACTAGCCGCGAGCAGTACTTC.